This T cell receptor (beta chain) was identified during a study of T cells after yellow fever vaccination. Study overall: The fractions with low cell numbers were processed using SMART-Seq v4 Ultra Low Input.

Looked up from germline, CDR1 is ENHRY and CDR2 is SYGVKD. This CDR3 is built from 14 residues. Trimming cost V 0 bases and J 3 bases, with 8 bases left between them. General study findings and limits: The study re-detected most primary-vaccination clones after the booster (about 96% CD4, roughly 90% CD8). Although the secondary response was weaker, it peaked faster, at day 5 versus 15.

Concerning this clonotype: What it binds is unknown.

From the 5' RACE reads, TCRdb called clonotypes with MiXCR, one entry per CDR3 protein. The data hold roughly 320,000 distinct CDR3 sequences, with about 11% observed a single time. The clonotype originates from a man between 18 and 29 years old who received the YFV17D yellow fever vaccine. This material consisted of CD4+ T cells sorted from PBMCs, taken 45 days after the yellow fever booster vaccination. This chain links TRBV10-3 with TRBJ2-5; D uncertain. The CDR3 nucleotides read TGTGCCATCAGTGAGTCGCTGGCAGAAGAGACCCAGTACTTC. This sequence encodes CAISESLAEETQYF.